The 23 T cell receptor beta chains below were found in one sample sequenced in a study of CD8 T cells in Susac syndrome (dated by TCRdb to about 2019). The library was built by means of the immunoSEQ multiplex PCR assay. RNA was extracted using the RNeasy kit, and about 0.45 to 1 microgram was reverse transcribed with random hexamers. TCRdb's own reprocessing of the public reads used fastp at Q25 and MiXCR and kept productive beta chains. Every CDR3 protein is listed once, alongside the most common genes and DNA of its rows. The sample records approximately 200,000 distinct CDR3 sequences, approximately 96% of which are singletons. Of the sample, under 0.095% is held by the ten largest clones. Input material: CD4+ T cells from PBMCs. All receptors derive from a human donor with multiple sclerosis.

The chain is built from TRBV30 and TRBJ1-2; D remains unclear. Germline values: CDR1 GTSNPN, CDR2 SVGIG (reference sequence). The CDR3 covers 11 residues. The V end lost 0 bases, the J end lost 7 bases, and 6 bases lay between the germline ends. CDR3 sequence reads: CAWSVRPGYTF. CDR3 nucleotides: TGTGCCTGGAGTGTACGGCCTGGCTACACCTTC.

The rearrangement joins TRBV7-9 to TRBJ2-5; no definite D call. This CDR3 is built from 14 residues. From germline, CDR1 is SEHNR and CDR2 FQNEAQ (reference sequence). Trimming pared 5 bases from V and 4 bases from J, leaving 14 bases between. The CDR3 loop reads CASSPTAGVETQYF. In DNA, the CDR3 is TGTGCCAGCAGCCCCACAGCCGGAGTAGAGACCCAGTACTTC. Full variable domain (missing parts from reference TRBV7-9 and TRBJ2-5): DTGVSQNPRHKITKRGQNVTFRCDPISEHNRLYWYRQTLGQGPEFLTYFQNEAQLEKSRLLSDRFSAERPKGSFSTLEIQRTEQGDSAMYLCASSPTAGVETQYFGPGTRLLVL.

The J gene is TRBJ2-1, the V gene TRBV4-3; TRBD2 is a possible D gene (5 bases). Between the trimmed V and J ends, which lost 0 bases and 7 bases, there was a span of 16 bases. Germline lookup yields CDR1 LGHNA and CDR2 YSLEER. This CDR3 has 16 amino acids. CDR3 DNA sequence: TGCGCCAGCAGCCAAGAGGGTAGCCCGGGGTTAAATGAGCAGTTCTTC. Its translation is CASSQEGSPGLNEQFF.

The rearrangement links TRBV12-3 or TRBV12-4 to TRBJ2-5; TRBD2 is a possible D gene (7 bases). This CDR3 region has 13 residues. Trimming cost V 7 bases and J 7 bases, with 16 bases left between them. CDR3 sequence: CASTWRGLGTQYF. The CDR3 DNA reads TGTGCCAGCACCTGGCGGGGGCTGGGGACCCAGTACTTC.

The chain is built from TRBV12-5 and TRBJ2-7; the match to TRBD1 covers 12 bases. Germline V gene sequence: CDR1 LGHNT, CDR2 FRNRAP. V was pared by 5 bases and J by 5 bases, with 7 bases of the junction left unmatched. This CDR3 spans 15 amino acids. The CDR3 here is CASGPRGTGGHEQYF. The CDR3 bases are TGTGCTAGTGGTCCCCGAGGGACAGGGGGCCACGAGCAGTACTTC.

The chain recombines TRBV2 with TRBJ2-2; the match to TRBD2 covers 11 bases. This CDR3 region has 16 residues. V lost 7 bases, J lost 1 base, and 5 bases stayed unmatched. Germline V gene sequence: CDR1 SNHLY, CDR2 FYNNEI. The CDR3 loop reads CASKNLAGGNTGELFF. The CDR3 DNA follows: TGTGCCAGCAAGAACCTAGCGGGGGGGAACACCGGGGAGCTGTTTTTT. Filled out from reference TRBV2 and TRBJ2-2, the complete variable domain reads EPEVTQTPSHQVTQMGQEVILRCVPISNHLYFYWYRQILGQKVEFLVSFYNNEISEKSEIFDDQFSVERPDGSNFTLKIRSTKLEDSAMYFCASKNLAGGNTGELFFGEGSRLTVL.

The rearrangement links TRBV30 to TRBJ2-7; TRBD1 is a possible D gene (6 bases). CDR3 size: 14 residues. V was cut by 0 bases and J by 3 bases, with 12 bases left in between. Germline-derived CDR1 and CDR2 are GTSNPN and SVGIG (reference sequence). CDR3 coding DNA: TGTGCCTGGAGTGTAAAGACAGGAGACTACGAGCAGTACTTC. Translating it yields CAWSVKTGDYEQYF.

V usage is TRBV5-1 and J usage is TRBJ2-7; a possible D gene is TRBD1 (5 bases). The CDR3 totals 15 residues. Trimming took off 0 bases at V and 2 bases at J, with 12 bases between the two ends. CDR1 SGHRS and CDR2 YFSETQ come from the germline V gene. The CDR3 coding sequence is TGCGCCAGCAGCTTGGTAGTGACAGCACCCTACGAGCAGTACTTC. Residues: CASSLVVTAPYEQYF.

This sequence joins TRBV7-6 and TRBJ1-1, with 10 bases that match TRBD1. CDR1 is SGHVS, CDR2 FNYEAQ, per germline. Trimming took 4 bases from V and 4 from J; bases not matched to a gene: 0. CDR3 length: 13 amino acids. Here the CDR3 DNA reads TGTGCCAGCAGCTGGACAGGGGGCACTGAAGCTTTCTTT. Translated, it gives CASSWTGGTEAFF.

CDR3 nucleotide sequence: TGCAGCGTTATCAAAAGCGGGTACGAGCAGTACTTC. It encodes CSVIKSGYEQYF. The chain has TRBV29-1 and TRBJ2-7, with TRBD2 as a possible D gene (6 bases). Trimming cost V 5 bases and J 4 bases, with 12 bases left between them. This CDR3 is built from 12 residues. Germline lookup yields CDR1 SQVTM and CDR2 ANQGSEA.

This clonotype occurred once. The rearrangement links TRBV30 to TRBJ1-4, with D unresolved. Between the trimmed V and J ends, which lost 3 bases and 0 bases, there was a span of 8 bases. Per germline, CDR1 GTSNPN and CDR2 SVGIG (reference sequence). The CDR3 runs 14 residues. The CDR3 coding sequence is TGTGCCTGGAGGAGTCAGTCAACTAATGAAAAACTGTTTTTT. Translation: CAWRSQSTNEKLFF.

This chain connects TRBV7-2 to TRBJ1-2; 7 nucleotides line up with TRBD1. CDR3 length equals 15 residues. Germline trimming cut 1 base from V and 4 bases from J; bases unmatched to any gene: 6. CDR1 and CDR2 (germline): SGHTA, FQGNSA. The DNA of the CDR3 is TGTGCCAGCAGCTTAGGGAGGGGGCGCGTCTATGGCTACACCTTC. Protein sequence: CASSLGRGRVYGYTF.

V gene TRBV29-1 combines with J gene TRBJ2-3; D could derive from TRBD1 or TRBD2 (5 bases each). The CDR3 has 17 amino acids. Trimming cost V 4 bases and J 0 bases, with 20 bases left between them. Germline V gene sequence: CDR1 SQVTM, CDR2 ANQGSEA. CDR3 coding DNA: TGCAGCGTTGGAGGGGATTGGGCAGGAACTAGCACAGATACGCAGTATTTT. Translating it yields CSVGGDWAGTSTDTQYF.

This chain uses TRBV20-1 with TRBJ2-3; D is undetermined. The ends were cut back, 5 bases at V and 4 bases at J, with 7 bases in the middle. Germline assignment: CDR1 DFQATT and CDR2 SNEGSKA (reference sequence). The CDR3 contains 11 residues. CDR3 loop: CSAARADTQYF. The CDR3 bases are TGCAGTGCTGCCCGAGCAGATACGCAGTATTTT.

The gene calls are TRBV20-1 and TRBJ2-6; D gene uncertain. V lost 6 bases to trimming and J lost 4 bases, with 13 bases between them. The CDR3 length is 14 residues. From germline, CDR1 is DFQATT and CDR2 SNEGSKA (reference sequence). For the CDR3, the DNA is TGCAGTGCCAGCAACCTCCGGGGGGCCAACGTCCTGACTTTC. It translates to CSASNLRGANVLTF.

The table lists this clonotype with a count of one. The J gene is TRBJ2-3, the V gene TRBV27; 11 bases align to TRBD1. The CDR3 extends over 14 amino acids. Germline trimming cut 6 bases from V and 4 bases from J; bases unmatched to any gene: 3. Germline CDR1 MNHEY, CDR2 SMNVEV (reference sequence). CDR3 sequence reads: CASRWTGGADTQYF. CDR3 DNA: TGTGCCAGCAGGTGGACAGGGGGCGCAGATACGCAGTATTTT.

The chain couples TRBV2 to TRBJ2-7; TRBD1 is a possible D gene (5 bases). The V gene lost 7 bases and the J gene lost 4 bases, with 11 bases spanning the gap. This CDR3 has 12 residues. CDR1 SNHLY and CDR2 FYNNEI come from the germline V gene. The CDR3 is CASIGSGYEQYF. In DNA, the CDR3 is TGTGCCAGCATTGGGTCAGGGTACGAGCAGTACTTC.

The gene calls are TRBV12-3 or TRBV12-4 and TRBJ2-3; 7 bases fit TRBD1. V was clipped by 5 bases and J by 0 bases; unmatched bases: 5. The CDR3 is made up of 15 amino acids. As DNA, the CDR3 is TGTGCCAGCAGTATGGGACAGCCTAGCACAGATACGCAGTATTTT. Translating it yields CASSMGQPSTDTQYF.

The rearrangement joins TRBV6-2 or TRBV6-3 to TRBJ1-2; 7 nucleotides line up with TRBD1. The CDR3 is 15 amino acids. V was pared by 5 bases and J by 4 bases, with 10 bases of the junction left unmatched. Germline CDR1 and CDR2: MNHEY and SVGEGT. The CDR3 nucleotides are TGTGCCAGCAGTCTCCGGGACAGTACTTTCTATGGCTACACCTTC. It specifies CASSLRDSTFYGYTF.

V usage is TRBV20-1 and J usage is TRBJ2-5; no clear D. There are 10 residues in the CDR3. Germline loops: CDR1 DFQATT, CDR2 SNEGSKA (reference sequence). Trimming removed 2 bases at V and 5 bases at J, with 3 bases between. The DNA for the CDR3 is TGCAGTGCTAGAAGGGAGACCCAGTACTTC. This codes for CSARRETQYF.

The genes are TRBV5-1 and TRBJ2-3; no definite D call. The CDR3 covers 14 residues. Germline lookup yields CDR1 SGHRS and CDR2 YFSETQ. With 0 bases removed from V and 3 bases from J, the gap between germline ends came to 8 bases. The CDR3 loop reads CASSLGLRTDTQYF. In nucleotides, the CDR3 is TGCGCCAGCAGCTTGGGACTCCGAACAGATACGCAGTATTTT.

J is TRBJ2-3 and V is TRBV27; D call uncertain. The CDR3 covers 18 residues. The ends were cut back, 5 bases at V and 1 base at J, with 22 bases in the middle. Germline lookup yields CDR1 MNHEY and CDR2 SMNVEV (reference sequence). The CDR3 sequence is CASSPIPLTPMGTDTQYF. The CDR3, as DNA: TGTGCCAGCAGTCCTATACCCCTCACCCCAATGGGCACAGATACGCAGTATTTT.

Here the CDR3 reads CSATGYYGYTF. The CDR3 bases are TGCAGTGCCACAGGATACTATGGCTACACCTTC. The J gene is TRBJ1-2, the V gene TRBV20-1; D is possibly TRBD1 (5 bases). Germline CDR1 reads DFQATT; CDR2 reads SNEGSKA (reference sequence). The CDR3 runs 11 residues. Trimming pared 6 bases from V and 3 bases from J, leaving 8 bases between.